Presented here are 20 T cell receptor beta chains from one specimen sequenced in a study of human T cells and chemical hapten exposure. TCRdb independently ran MiXCR on the RACE reads; one entry per CDR3 protein. The sample shows approximately 97,000 distinct CDR3 sequences, roughly a quarter of them seen only once. Specified time point: patch test 3, about 24 weeks after DPC sensitization. Documented treatment: therapeutic diphenylcyclopropenone sensitization with weekly scalp DPC. Sequencing was performed on whole blood, taken in connection with sensitization to the hapten diphenylcyclopropenone (DPC). Receptor source: a man aged 40-55 years with alopecia areata. Some clones in this sample may be carry-over from other donors' samples.

In this sample, this clonotype turned up a few times. The V and J genes are TRBV7-9 and TRBJ1-3; D ambiguous. In germline, CDR1 is SEHNR, CDR2 FQNEAQ (reference sequence). This CDR3 spans 13 amino acids. The V and J ends lost 6 bases and 3 bases respectively, with 9 bases between them. CDR3 region: CASSTTDGNTIYF. Written as DNA, the CDR3 is TGTGCCAGCAGTACTACAGATGGAAACACCATATATTTT. The full variable domain, with the rest looked up from reference TRBV7-9 and TRBJ1-3, is DTGVSQNPRHKITKRGQNVTFRCDPISEHNRLYWYRQTLGQGPEFLTYFQNEAQLEKSRLLSDRFSAERPKGSFSTLEIQRTEQGDSAMYLCASSTTDGNTIYFGEGSWLTVV.

The chain uses TRBV2 and TRBJ2-5; tentatively, D is TRBD1 (7 bases). CDR1 and CDR2 (germline): SNHLY, FYNNEI. The CDR3 loop spans 15 amino acids. V shed 2 bases and J shed 5 bases, with 15 bases lying between them. CDR3 loop: CASSEIGGGRETQYF. In nucleotides, the CDR3 is TGTGCCAGCAGTGAAATCGGAGGGGGCCGCGAGACCCAGTACTTC.

This clonotype was picked up many times. The chain carries TRBV12-3 or TRBV12-4 and TRBJ2-1, with 7 bases identical to TRBD2. The length of the CDR3 is 16 residues. V dropped 6 bases and J dropped 1; count of bases not matched to a gene: 9. The CDR3 nucleotides are TGTGCCAGCAGCAGATTAGCGGGTTCGTCCTACAATGAGCAGTTCTTC. This translates into CASSRLAGSSYNEQFF.

A few counts support this clonotype. The gene calls are TRBV28 and TRBJ2-2; weak D call: TRBD2 (6 bases). Germline V gene sequence: CDR1 MDHEN, CDR2 SYDVKM. V lost 5 bases and J 0 bases, leaving 7 bases between the germline ends. This CDR3 comprises 14 residues. Here the CDR3 DNA reads TGTGCCAGCAGTGCGGGGCCGAACACCGGGGAGCTGTTTTTT. Translating gives CASSAGPNTGELFF.

V usage is TRBV5-1 and J usage is TRBJ2-1, with unresolved D. This CDR3 comprises 16 residues. Trimming left V 0 bases short and J 1 base short, with 11 bases between. In germline, CDR1 is SGHRS, CDR2 YFSETQ. CDR3 loop: CASSLGGFASYNEQFF. The DNA for the CDR3 is TGCGCCAGCAGCTTGGGCGGTTTTGCGTCCTACAATGAGCAGTTCTTC.

The chain carries TRBV5-1 and TRBJ1-1, with TRBD1 as a possible D gene (5 bases). Deletions cut 0 bases from V and 4 bases from J, with 13 bases between. Germline V gene sequence: CDR1 SGHRS, CDR2 YFSETQ. This CDR3 contains 15 residues. The CDR3 here is CASSLEGREATEAFF. In DNA form, the CDR3 reads TGCGCCAGCAGCTTGGAAGGCAGGGAGGCCACTGAAGCTTTCTTT. The complete variable domain, with remaining parts taken from reference TRBV5-1 and TRBJ1-1, reads KAGVTQTPRYLIKTRGQQVTLSCSPISGHRSVSWYQQTPGQGLQFLFEYFSETQRNKGNFPGRFSGRQFSNSRSEMNVSTLELGDSALYLCASSLEGREATEAFFGQGTRLTVV.

J is TRBJ1-6 and V is TRBV12-3 or TRBV12-4; 9 bases map to TRBD1. This CDR3 contains 14 residues. The V segment lost 5 bases and the J segment 9 bases; nucleotides outside the gene matches: 5. The CDR3 DNA reads TGTGCCAGCAGTCCCGGGACAGGGTTTTCACCCCTCCACTTT. Translation: CASSPGTGFSPLHF.

This clonotype showed up many times. The chain links TRBV10-3 to TRBJ1-1, with TRBD1 matching over 7 bases. Germline V gives CDR1 ENHRY, CDR2 SYGVKD. The CDR3 totals 14 residues. V was clipped by 4 bases and J by 6 bases; unmatched bases: 8. The CDR3 reads CAISAGTASPEAFF. CDR3 nucleotide sequence: TGTGCCATCAGTGCCGGGACAGCCTCCCCTGAAGCTTTCTTT.

V gene TRBV12-3 or TRBV12-4 combines with J gene TRBJ2-5; D unresolved. The CDR3 consists of 13 residues. V was cut by 5 bases and J by 5 bases, with 12 bases left in between. The CDR3 spells CASSPLVPETQYF. The CDR3 DNA is TGTGCCAGCAGTCCCCTAGTTCCGGAGACCCAGTACTTC.

This chain connects TRBV28 to TRBJ1-1, with a possible D match to TRBD1 (6 bases). Germline V gives CDR1 MDHEN, CDR2 SYDVKM. V dropped 11 bases and J dropped 2 bases, with 18 bases sitting between them. This CDR3 comprises 14 residues. CDR3 nucleotide sequence: TGTGCCTCCTACGGGACACCGTTCAACACTGAAGCTTTCTTT. Translated, it gives CASYGTPFNTEAFF.

J is TRBJ2-2 and V is TRBV29-1; TRBD2 matches at 13 bases. This CDR3 has 15 amino acids. V was clipped by 6 bases and J by 4 bases; unmatched bases: 5. Per the germline V gene, CDR1 is SQVTM and CDR2 is ANQGSEA. The CDR3 nucleotides are TGCAGCGTCCTACTAGCGGGAGGGTTCACCGGGGAGCTGTTTTTT. It is translated as CSVLLAGGFTGELFF.

Regarding this clonotype: At one boundary the junction diverges from the germline segment, which might be a read error. The V gene is TRBV9, the J gene TRBJ2-2; tentative D call: TRBD1 (6 bases). CDR1 and CDR2 (germline): SGDLS, YYNGEE. This CDR3 spans 14 amino acids. CDR3 region: CASSVAWDTRELFF. In DNA, the CDR3 is TGTGCCAGCAGCGTAGCTTGGGACACCAGGGAGCTGTTTTTT.

The V gene is TRBV29-1, the J gene TRBJ2-7; the match to TRBD1 covers 7 bases. This CDR3 comprises 12 residues. Germline values: CDR1 SQVTM, CDR2 ANQGSEA. V lost 7 bases, J lost 3 bases, and 6 bases stayed unmatched. CDR3 nucleotides: TGCAGCGCCGAAGGGGACAGCTACGAGCAGTACTTC. Its protein product is CSAEGDSYEQYF.

The chain links TRBV27 to TRBJ1-5, with 10 bases aligning to TRBD1. The V gene end was trimmed by 5 bases and the J gene end by 2 bases; junction bases not matched to a gene: 0. The CDR3 length is 14 residues. CDR1 MNHEY and CDR2 SMNVEV come from the germline V gene (reference sequence). This CDR3 reads CASSGTGGNQPQHF. CDR3 nucleotide sequence: TGTGCCAGCAGTGGGACAGGGGGCAATCAGCCCCAGCATTTT.

This clonotype was seen only a few times. The chain couples TRBV7-8 to TRBJ2-1; 8 positions match TRBD2. The length of the CDR3 is 16 residues. V was clipped by 7 bases and J by 7 bases; unmatched bases: 15. Germline CDR1 is SGHVS and CDR2 is FQNEAQ. The CDR3 is CASTPVGSGSKNEQFF. For the CDR3, the DNA is TGTGCCAGCACCCCCGTAGGGAGCGGGAGTAAGAATGAGCAGTTCTTC.

The chain combines TRBV9 with TRBJ2-3, with 14 bases lining up with TRBD2. The CDR3 contains 18 residues. Germline CDR1 reads SGDLS; CDR2 reads YYNGEE. Trimming at V came to 3 bases and at J to 1 base, leaving 7 bases not matched to a gene. The CDR3 sequence is CASSAPRLAGGRTDTQYF. DNA of the CDR3: TGTGCCAGCAGCGCCCCCAGACTAGCGGGAGGGCGCACAGATACGCAGTATTTT.

The chain carries TRBV11-2 and TRBJ2-1, with D perhaps being TRBD1 or TRBD2 (7 bases each). CDR3 length equals 16 residues. Trimming took 5 bases from V and 2 from J, leaving 16 bases between them. Germline V gives CDR1 SGHAT, CDR2 FQNNGV. CDR3 in DNA: TGTGCCAGCAGCCCAGGGGGGGGGTTCCCCTACAATGAGCAGTTCTTC. Its translation is CASSPGGGFPYNEQFF.

This chain joins TRBV15 and TRBJ1-5; D is undetermined. The CDR3 has 13 residues. Deletions cut 3 bases from V and 6 bases from J, with 9 bases between. Germline CDR1 and CDR2: LNHNV and YYDKDF (reference sequence). Here the CDR3 DNA reads TGTGCCACCAGCAGCATGGGTGGTCAGCCCCAGCATTTT. Its protein is CATSSMGGQPQHF.

V is TRBV6-2 or TRBV6-3 and J is TRBJ2-3; TRBD2 aligns across 10 bases. CDR1 is MNHEY, CDR2 SVGEGT, per germline. With V trimmed by 7 bases and J by 4 bases, 8 bases remained unmatched. CDR3 length: 15 residues. The CDR3 sequence: CASNSSGSNSDTQYF. The CDR3 region has the DNA TGTGCCAGCAATTCTAGCGGGAGTAACTCAGATACGCAGTATTTT.

This clonotype has only a few counts. The chain uses TRBV20-1 and TRBJ2-4; no reliable D call. Trimming took 5 bases from V and 0 from J, leaving 11 bases between them. The length of the CDR3 is 14 residues. Germline lookup yields CDR1 DFQATT and CDR2 SNEGSKA (reference sequence). In DNA, the CDR3 is TGCAGTGCTTTGGACCCTCTAGCCAAAAACATTCAGTACTTC. It yields the protein CSALDPLAKNIQYF.